Reported below is one T cell receptor (beta chain). In the original processing: Amplification from reference gene primers served as the basis for estimated nucleated cell counts. Assay: immunoSEQ multiplex PCR; the TCRdb copy retains only in-frame clones and omits some. The DNA was the basis for D and trimming; V, J and clone size are from that table. Of 250,000 to 300,000 clones listed, around 83% are singletons. The source of the sample is a study of blood T cell repertoires in COVID-19. On the study more broadly: The United States, Italy and Spain were the sources of the acute and convalescent COVID-19 samples.

Enrolled through a virtual design, the participants were between about 18 and 100 years of age and came from 24 US areas. This receptor was identified in a man in his forties or fifties who had been exposed to COVID-19. The sample consisted of PBMCs or T cells enriched from blood (not recorded which).

CDR3 region: CASSSPPAGNTGELFF. Written as DNA, the CDR3 is TGCGCCAGCAGCTCACCCCCGGCAGGGAACACCGGGGAGCTGTTTTTT. The chain links TRBV4-1 to TRBJ2-2; no definite D call. This CDR3 is built from 16 residues. V was clipped by 5 bases and J by 1 base, with 14 bases between them. Looked up from germline, CDR1 is MGHRA and CDR2 is YSYEKL.